This TCR beta chain was sequenced in a study of blood T cells in healthy people across ages. The junction had 5 bases not matched to a gene; V was cut back by 2 bases and J by 2 bases. The CDR3 loop spans 15 amino acids. Germline V lookup: CDR1 MNHEY, CDR2 SVGAGI. A sample-barcoded 5' primer and a J-beta primer mix were used in a second PCR of roughly 6 to 11 cycles. TCRdb called the 5' RACE reads again in MiXCR, with one record for every CDR3 protein. This table has some 880,000 distinct CDR3 sequences, under 40% appearing once. This clonotype appeared many times. The sequenced sample was blood. This TCR was recovered from a man between 18 and 35 years old in good health. This sequence joins TRBV6-5 and TRBJ1-2, with TRBD1 matching over 7 bases. The CDR3 nucleotides are TGTGCCAGCAGTTACGCGAAGGGACAGAACTATGGCTACACCTTC. This sequence encodes CASSYAKGQNYGYTF.